This note documents a single T cell receptor (beta chain) sequence. In the authors' workflow: Reference gene primer amplification gave nucleated cell count estimates. Measured with immunoSEQ multiplex PCR; TCRdb has only the in-frame clones, and not every one. For V, J and clone size, that table is used; D and trimming come from the DNA. This table holds 45,000 to 70,000 clones, 87% found once. Trimming stripped 4 bases from V and 7 bases from J, with 18 bases between. This CDR3 is 15 amino acids long. Germline V gene lookup returns CDR1 SNHLY and CDR2 FYNNEI. While infection was still active, Seattle patients were enrolled and then followed longitudinally. The entry originates in a study of blood T cell repertoires in COVID-19. At the level of the study: COVID-19 samples, acute and convalescent, were from the United States, Italy and Spain. Nucleic acid was either cDNA or gDNA, and it came from T cells, B-cell-depleted T cells, or PBMCs.

The receptor was isolated from a woman aged 60-75 years with COVID-19, enrolled during active disease. This chain connects TRBV2 to TRBJ2-3, with TRBD1 as a possible D gene (6 bases). The sample taken for sequencing was peripheral blood. The CDR3 reads CASSADPRDIYTQYF. The DNA for the CDR3 is TGTGCCAGCAGTGCCGACCCCCGGGACATCTATACGCAGTATTTT.